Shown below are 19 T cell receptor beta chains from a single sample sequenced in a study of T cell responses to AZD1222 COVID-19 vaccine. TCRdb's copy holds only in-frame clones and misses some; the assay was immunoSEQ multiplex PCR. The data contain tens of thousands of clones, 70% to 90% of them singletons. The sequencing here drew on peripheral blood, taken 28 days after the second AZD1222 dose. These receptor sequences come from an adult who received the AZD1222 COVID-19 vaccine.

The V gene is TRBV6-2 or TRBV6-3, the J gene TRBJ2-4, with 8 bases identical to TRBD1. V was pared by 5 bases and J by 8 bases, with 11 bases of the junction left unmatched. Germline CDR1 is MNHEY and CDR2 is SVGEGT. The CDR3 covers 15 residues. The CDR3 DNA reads TGTGCCAGCAGTAAACCCCAGGGGGCGGTTGACATTCAGTACTTC. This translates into CASSKPQGAVDIQYF.

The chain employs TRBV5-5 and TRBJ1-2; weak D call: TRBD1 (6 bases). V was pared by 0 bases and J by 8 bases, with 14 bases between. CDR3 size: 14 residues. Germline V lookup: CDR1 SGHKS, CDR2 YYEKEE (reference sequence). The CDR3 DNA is TGTGCCAGCAGCTTGGAATTGGGGGGCTGGGGCTACACCTTC. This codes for CASSLELGGWGYTF.

The CDR3 spells CASSFTGTSGSGRTDTQYF. Here the CDR3 DNA reads TGTGCCAGCAGCTTCACGGGGACTAGCGGGAGTGGGAGGACAGATACGCAGTATTTT. The chain employs TRBV7-3 and TRBJ2-3; 14 bases are a match to TRBD2. There are 19 residues in the CDR3. Losses at the gene ends were 3 bases for V and 3 bases for J; bases not matched to a gene: 11. Germline values: CDR1 SGHTA, CDR2 FQGTGA.

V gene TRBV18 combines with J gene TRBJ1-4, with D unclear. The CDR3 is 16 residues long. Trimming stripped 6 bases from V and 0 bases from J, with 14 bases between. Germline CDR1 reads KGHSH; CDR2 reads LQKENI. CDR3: CASSPPLRATNEKLFF. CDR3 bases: TGTGCCAGCTCCCCCCCATTGAGGGCAACTAATGAAAAACTGTTTTTT.

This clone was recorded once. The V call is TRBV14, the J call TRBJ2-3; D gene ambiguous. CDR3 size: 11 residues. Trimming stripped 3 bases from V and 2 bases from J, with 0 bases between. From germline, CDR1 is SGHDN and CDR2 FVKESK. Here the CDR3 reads CASSHTDTQYF. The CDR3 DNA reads TGTGCCAGCAGCCACACAGATACGCAGTATTTT.

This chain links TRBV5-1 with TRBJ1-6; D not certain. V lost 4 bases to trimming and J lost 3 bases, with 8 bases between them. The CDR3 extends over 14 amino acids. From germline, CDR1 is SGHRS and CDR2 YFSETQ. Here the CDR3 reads CASSVDGYNSPLHF. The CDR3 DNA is TGCGCCAGCAGCGTGGACGGCTATAATTCACCCCTCCACTTT.

The CDR3 DNA reads as TGTGCCAGCAGTTCAGGGGGCTTCTATGGCTACACCTTC. Translated, it gives CASSSGGFYGYTF. The chain has TRBV27 and TRBJ1-2; 8 nucleotides line up with TRBD1. The CDR3 is made up of 13 amino acids. Per the germline V gene, CDR1 is MNHEY and CDR2 is SMNVEV (reference sequence). J lost 4 bases, V lost 4 bases, and 2 bases had no gene match.

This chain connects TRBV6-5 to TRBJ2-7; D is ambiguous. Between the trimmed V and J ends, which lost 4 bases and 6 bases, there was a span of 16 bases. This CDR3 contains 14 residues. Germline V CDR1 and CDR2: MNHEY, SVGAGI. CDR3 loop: CASSFRANTPEQYF. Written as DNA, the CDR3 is TGTGCCAGCAGTTTCCGGGCCAATACCCCCGAGCAGTACTTC.

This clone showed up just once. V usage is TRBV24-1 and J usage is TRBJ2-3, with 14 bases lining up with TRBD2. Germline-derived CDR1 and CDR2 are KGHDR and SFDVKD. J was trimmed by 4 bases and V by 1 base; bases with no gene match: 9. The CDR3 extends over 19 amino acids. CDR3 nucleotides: TGTGCCACCAGTGATTTTCCGGGACTAGCGGGAGTAAGGGCAGATACGCAGTATTTT. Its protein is CATSDFPGLAGVRADTQYF.

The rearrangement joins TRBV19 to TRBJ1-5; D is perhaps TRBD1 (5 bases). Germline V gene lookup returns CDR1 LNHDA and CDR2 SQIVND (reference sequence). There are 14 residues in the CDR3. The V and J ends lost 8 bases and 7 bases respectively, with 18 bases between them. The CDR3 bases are TGTGCCAGTTCCAAAGGCAGGGACGGACAGCCCCAGCATTTT. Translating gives CASSKGRDGQPQHF.

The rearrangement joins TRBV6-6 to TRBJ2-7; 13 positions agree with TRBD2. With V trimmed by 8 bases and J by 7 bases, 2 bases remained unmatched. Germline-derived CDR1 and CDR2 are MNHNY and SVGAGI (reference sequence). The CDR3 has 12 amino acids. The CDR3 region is CASSGLAGEQYF. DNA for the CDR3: TGTGCCAGCTCGGGACTAGCGGGAGAGCAGTACTTC.

CDR3 in amino acids: CASSITGNEQFF. CDR3 coding DNA: TGTGCCAGTAGTATAACGGGGAATGAGCAGTTCTTC. This rearrangement joins TRBV19 to TRBJ2-1; tentative D call: TRBD2 (5 bases). The CDR3 covers 12 residues. Germline V gene sequence: CDR1 LNHDA, CDR2 SQIVND (reference sequence). Trimming left V 2 bases short and J 7 bases short, with 6 bases between.

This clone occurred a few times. The CDR3 region has the DNA TGTGCCAGCGGAAGCACCGGGGAGCTGTTTTTT. Translated, it gives CASGSTGELFF. The chain links TRBV28 to TRBJ2-2; D unresolved. The CDR3 spans 11 residues. Per germline, CDR1 MDHEN and CDR2 SYDVKM. Trimming stripped 8 bases from V and 4 bases from J, with 5 bases between.

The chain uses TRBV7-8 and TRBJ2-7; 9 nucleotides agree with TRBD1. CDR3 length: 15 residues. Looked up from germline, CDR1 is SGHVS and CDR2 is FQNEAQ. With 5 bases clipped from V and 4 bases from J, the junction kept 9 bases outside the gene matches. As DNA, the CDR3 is TGTGCCAGCAGCCCCAGCAGGACAGGGGCGTACGAGCAGTACTTC. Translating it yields CASSPSRTGAYEQYF.

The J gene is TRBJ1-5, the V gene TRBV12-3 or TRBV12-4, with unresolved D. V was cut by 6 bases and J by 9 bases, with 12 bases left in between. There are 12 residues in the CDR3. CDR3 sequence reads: CASSPFSLPQHF. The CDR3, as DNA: TGTGCCAGCAGCCCCTTTTCATTGCCCCAGCATTTT.

In nucleotides, the CDR3 is TGTGCCAGCAGCTTAGAACTGGAGCAGCCCCAGCATTTT. Its translation is CASSLELEQPQHF. The chain has TRBV11-2 and TRBJ1-5, with no clear D. Per the germline V gene, CDR1 is SGHAT and CDR2 is FQNNGV. This CDR3 is built from 13 residues. V lost 0 bases, J lost 7 bases, and 7 bases lay in between.

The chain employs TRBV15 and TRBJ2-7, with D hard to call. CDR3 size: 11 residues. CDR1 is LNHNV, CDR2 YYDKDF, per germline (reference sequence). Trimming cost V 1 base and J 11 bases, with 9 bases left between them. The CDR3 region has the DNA TGTGCCACCAGCAGAGCGGAATCGAAGTACTTC. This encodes CATSRAESKYF.

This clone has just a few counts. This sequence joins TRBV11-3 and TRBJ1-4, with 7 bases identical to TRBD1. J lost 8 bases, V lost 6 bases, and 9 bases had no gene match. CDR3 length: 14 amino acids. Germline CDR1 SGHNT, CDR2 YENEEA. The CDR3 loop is CASRGTGDGEKLFF. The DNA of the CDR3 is TGTGCCAGCAGGGGTACAGGGGATGGGGAAAAACTGTTTTTT. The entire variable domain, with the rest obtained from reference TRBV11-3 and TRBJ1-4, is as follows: EAGVVQSPRYKIIEKKQPVAFWCNPISGHNTLYWYLQNLGQGPELLIRYENEEAVDDSQLPKDRFSAERLKGVDSTLKIQPAELGDSAVYLCASRGTGDGEKLFFGSGTQLSVL.

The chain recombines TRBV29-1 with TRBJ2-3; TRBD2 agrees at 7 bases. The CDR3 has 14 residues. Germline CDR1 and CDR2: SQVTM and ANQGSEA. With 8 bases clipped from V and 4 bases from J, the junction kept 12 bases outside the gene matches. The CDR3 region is CSTGGRALSDTQYF. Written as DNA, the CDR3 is TGCAGCACTGGGGGGAGGGCCTTGTCAGATACGCAGTATTTT.